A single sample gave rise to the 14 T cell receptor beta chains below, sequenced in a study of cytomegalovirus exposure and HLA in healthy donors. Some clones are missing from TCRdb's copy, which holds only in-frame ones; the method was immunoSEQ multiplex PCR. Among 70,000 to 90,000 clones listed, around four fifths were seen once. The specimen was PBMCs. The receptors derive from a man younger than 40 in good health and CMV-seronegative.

The CDR3: CASSPGHNTEAFF. DNA of the CDR3: TGTGCCAGCAGCCCAGGACATAACACTGAAGCTTTCTTT. The gene calls are TRBV13 and TRBJ1-1, with a tentative D call TRBD1 (5 bases). Looked up from germline, CDR1 is PRHDT and CDR2 is FYEKMQ (reference sequence). V lost 5 bases to trimming and J lost 2 bases, with 9 bases between them. The CDR3 runs 13 residues.

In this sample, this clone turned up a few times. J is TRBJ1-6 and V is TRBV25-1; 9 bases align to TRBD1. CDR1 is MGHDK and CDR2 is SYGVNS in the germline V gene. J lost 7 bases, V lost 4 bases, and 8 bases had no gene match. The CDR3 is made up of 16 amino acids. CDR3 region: CASSVGPQGANSPLHF. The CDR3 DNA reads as TGTGCCAGCAGTGTTGGGCCACAGGGGGCAAATTCACCCCTCCACTTT.

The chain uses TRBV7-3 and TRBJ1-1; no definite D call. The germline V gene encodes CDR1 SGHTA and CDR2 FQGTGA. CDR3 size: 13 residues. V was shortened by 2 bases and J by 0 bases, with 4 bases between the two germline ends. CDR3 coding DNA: TGTGCCAGCAGCTTACAGATGAACACTGAAGCTTTCTTT. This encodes CASSLQMNTEAFF.

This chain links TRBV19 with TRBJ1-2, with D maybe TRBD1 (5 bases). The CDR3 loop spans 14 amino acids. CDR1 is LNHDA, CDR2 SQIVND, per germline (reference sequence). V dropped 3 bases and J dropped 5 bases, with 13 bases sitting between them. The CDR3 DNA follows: TGTGCCAGTAGTATGTCGGGGGGTGAATATGGCTACACCTTC. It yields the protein CASSMSGGEYGYTF.

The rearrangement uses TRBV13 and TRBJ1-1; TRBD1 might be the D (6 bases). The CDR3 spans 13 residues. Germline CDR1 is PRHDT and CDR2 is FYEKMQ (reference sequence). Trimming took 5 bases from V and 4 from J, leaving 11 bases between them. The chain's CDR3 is CASSLRQATEAFF. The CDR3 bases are TGTGCCAGCAGCCTCCGACAGGCCACTGAAGCTTTCTTT. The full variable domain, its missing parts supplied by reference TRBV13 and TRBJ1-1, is AAGVIQSPRHLIKEKRETATLKCYPIPRHDTVYWYQQGPGQDPQFLISFYEKMQSDKGSIPDRFSAQQFSDYHSELNMSSLELGDSALYFCASSLRQATEAFFGQGTRLTVV.

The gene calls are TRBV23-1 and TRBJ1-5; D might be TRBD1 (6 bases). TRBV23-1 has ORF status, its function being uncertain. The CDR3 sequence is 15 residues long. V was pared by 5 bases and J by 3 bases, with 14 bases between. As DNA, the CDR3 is TGCGCCAGCAGTGACCCGACAGGAGACAATCAGCCCCAGCATTTT. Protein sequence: CASSDPTGDNQPQHF.

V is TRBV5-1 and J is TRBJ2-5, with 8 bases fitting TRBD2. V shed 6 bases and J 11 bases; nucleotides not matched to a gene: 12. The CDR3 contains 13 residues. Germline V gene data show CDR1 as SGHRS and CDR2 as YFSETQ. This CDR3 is CASMGVGVAGQYF. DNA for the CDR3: TGCGCCAGCATGGGGGTCGGGGTAGCGGGACAGTACTTC.

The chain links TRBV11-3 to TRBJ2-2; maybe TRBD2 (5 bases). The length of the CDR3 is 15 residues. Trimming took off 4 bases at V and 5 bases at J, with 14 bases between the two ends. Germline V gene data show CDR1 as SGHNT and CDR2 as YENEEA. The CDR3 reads CASSSTREGTGELFF. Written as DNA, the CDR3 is TGTGCCAGCAGCTCCACTCGGGAAGGGACCGGGGAGCTGTTTTTT.

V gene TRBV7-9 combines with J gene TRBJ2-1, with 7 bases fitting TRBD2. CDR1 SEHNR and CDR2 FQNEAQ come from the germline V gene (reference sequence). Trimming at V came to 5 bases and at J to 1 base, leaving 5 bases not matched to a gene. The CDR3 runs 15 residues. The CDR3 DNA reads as TGTGCCAGCAGCCCCCCCGGGGGGTCCTACAATGAGCAGTTCTTC. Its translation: CASSPPGGSYNEQFF.

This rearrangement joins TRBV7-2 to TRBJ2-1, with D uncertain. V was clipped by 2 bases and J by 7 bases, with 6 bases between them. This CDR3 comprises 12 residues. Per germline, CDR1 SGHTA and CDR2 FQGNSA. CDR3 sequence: CASSLQVNEQFF. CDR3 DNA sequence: TGTGCCAGCAGCTTACAGGTGAATGAGCAGTTCTTC. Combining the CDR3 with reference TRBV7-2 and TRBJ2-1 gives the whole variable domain GAGVSQSPSNKVTEKGKDVELRCDPISGHTALYWYRQSLGQGLEFLIYFQGNSAPDKSGLPSDRFSAERTGGSVSTLTIQRTQQEDSAVYLCASSLQVNEQFFGPGTRLTVL.

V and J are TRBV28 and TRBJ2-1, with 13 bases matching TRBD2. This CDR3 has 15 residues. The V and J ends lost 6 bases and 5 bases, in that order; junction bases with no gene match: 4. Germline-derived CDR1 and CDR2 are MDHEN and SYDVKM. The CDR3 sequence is CASSLLAGGHNEQFF. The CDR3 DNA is TGTGCCAGCAGCCTACTAGCGGGGGGGCACAATGAGCAGTTCTTC.

CDR3: CASSVWGEGPQHF. As DNA, the CDR3 is TGTGCCAGCAGCGTATGGGGAGAGGGGCCCCAGCATTTT. The gene calls are TRBV9 and TRBJ1-5; D is undetermined. Germline V gene sequence: CDR1 SGDLS, CDR2 YYNGEE. The CDR3 sequence is 13 residues long. The V end lost 1 base, the J end lost 9 bases, and 11 bases lay between the germline ends.

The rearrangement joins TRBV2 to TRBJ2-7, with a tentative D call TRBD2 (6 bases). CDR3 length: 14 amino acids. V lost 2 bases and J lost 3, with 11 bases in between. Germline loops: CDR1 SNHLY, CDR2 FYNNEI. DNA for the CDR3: TGTGCCAGCAGTGAAACTAGCTTCGACTACGAGCAGTACTTC. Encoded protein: CASSETSFDYEQYF.

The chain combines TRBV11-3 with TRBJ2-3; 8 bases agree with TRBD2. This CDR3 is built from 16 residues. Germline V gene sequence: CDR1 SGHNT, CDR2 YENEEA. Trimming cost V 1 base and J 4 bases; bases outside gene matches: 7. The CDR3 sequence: CASSLGKRETADTQYF. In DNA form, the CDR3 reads TGTGCCAGCAGCTTAGGAAAGCGGGAGACTGCAGATACGCAGTATTTT.